The 20 T cell receptor beta chains listed next were all sequenced from one sample in a study of graft-versus-host responses after intestinal transplantation. TCRdb keeps only in-frame clones here, not all; method: immunoSEQ multiplex PCR. The sample shows 85,000 to 100,000 clones, approximately 94% of them seen only once. Their antigen targets remain unknown. The material sequenced was unstimulated CD8+ T cells sorted from spleen or lymph node cells, taken before intestinal transplant. The source is a human donor who received an intestinal transplant.

The chain has TRBV5-4 and TRBJ2-7, with TRBD2 matching over 14 bases. The CDR3 is made up of 17 amino acids. Trimming removed 3 bases from V and 5 bases from J; junction bases left unmatched: 10. The germline CDR1 and CDR2 sequences are SGHNT and YYREEE (reference sequence). In DNA, the CDR3 is TGTGCCAGCAGCTCCTTCGTGACTAGCGGGGGGGCGAACGAGCAGTACTTC. This codes for CASSSFVTSGGANEQYF.

This clone was recorded only once. The chain has TRBV9 and TRBJ2-1, with 12 bases aligning to TRBD2. With V trimmed by 4 bases and J by 5 bases, 4 bases remained unmatched. This CDR3 is built from 15 residues. CDR1 SGDLS and CDR2 YYNGEE come from the germline V gene. CDR3 in amino acids: CASSPSGGVHNEQFF. In DNA form, the CDR3 reads TGTGCCAGCAGCCCTAGCGGGGGGGTCCACAATGAGCAGTTCTTC.

The CDR3 nucleotides read TGTGCCAGCCTTGTCCCCCACGAGCAGTACTTC. This gives the protein CASLVPHEQYF. The chain uses TRBV6-5 and TRBJ2-7; D uncertain. The V gene lost 8 bases and the J gene lost 5 bases, with 10 bases spanning the gap. The CDR3 runs to 11 residues. Germline V gives CDR1 MNHEY, CDR2 SVGAGI.

The chain employs TRBV4-3 and TRBJ1-2; TRBD1 matches 11 bases. The CDR3 is 17 amino acids. With V trimmed by 1 base and J by 4 bases, 8 bases remained unmatched. The germline CDR1 and CDR2 sequences are LGHNA and YSLEER. The CDR3 reads CASSQGTGGANFYGYTF. The CDR3 DNA reads as TGCGCCAGCAGCCAAGGGACAGGGGGCGCAAACTTCTATGGCTACACCTTC.

The V gene is TRBV19, the J gene TRBJ1-4; the D is unclear. CDR1 and CDR2 from the germline V gene are LNHDA and SQIVND (reference sequence). The V end lost 1 base, the J end lost 0 bases, and 6 bases lay between the germline ends. This CDR3 region has 15 residues. CDR3 sequence (DNA): TGTGCCAGTAGTATAGGAGTGACAACTAATGAAAAACTGTTTTTT. Translating gives CASSIGVTTNEKLFF.

V is TRBV7-9 and J is TRBJ1-1, with 8 bases fitting TRBD1. With 4 bases clipped from V and 0 bases from J, the junction kept 4 bases outside the gene matches. Germline-derived CDR1 and CDR2 are SEHNR and FQNEAQ (reference sequence). There are 15 residues in the CDR3. The CDR3 DNA reads as TGTGCCAGCAGCTCGGCGACAGGGGTGAACACTGAAGCTTTCTTT. This encodes CASSSATGVNTEAFF.

This chain uses TRBV7-6 with TRBJ2-3; TRBD2 matches 8 bases. This CDR3 region has 15 residues. CDR1 and CDR2 from the germline V gene are SGHVS and FNYEAQ. Trimming removed 8 bases from V and 3 bases from J; junction bases left unmatched: 10. The chain's CDR3 is CASLLGAGATDTQYF. CDR3 DNA: TGTGCCAGCCTACTCGGAGCGGGGGCTACAGATACGCAGTATTTT.

The chain has TRBV28 and TRBJ2-7; possible D gene TRBD2, 5 bases. CDR3 length: 15 amino acids. Between the trimmed V and J ends, which lost 7 bases and 0 bases, there was a span of 16 bases. Germline CDR1 MDHEN, CDR2 SYDVKM. CDR3 protein: CASTQPGFSSYEQYF. CDR3 in DNA: TGTGCCAGCACACAGCCGGGATTTAGCTCCTACGAGCAGTACTTC.

The chain links TRBV7-6 to TRBJ2-1; 8 nucleotides match TRBD2. CDR3 size: 15 residues. CDR1 is SGHVS and CDR2 is FNYEAQ in the germline V gene. J gave up 7 bases and V 4 bases, and 9 bases lay outside the gene matches. CDR3 sequence: CASSSGGDDRNEQFF. The CDR3 DNA reads as TGTGCCAGCAGCTCCGGGGGGGACGACAGGAATGAGCAGTTCTTC.

The chain is built from TRBV7-2 and TRBJ1-5; the match to TRBD1 covers 7 bases. Trimming at V came to 2 bases and at J to 5 bases, leaving 9 bases not matched to a gene. Germline lookup yields CDR1 SGHTA and CDR2 FQGNSA. CDR3 length: 16 amino acids. CDR3 coding DNA: TGTGCCAGCAGCTTAAATGGGGACAGCCTTGATCAGCCCCAGCATTTT. Protein product: CASSLNGDSLDQPQHF.

This clone was observed a single time. This chain links TRBV2 with TRBJ2-6; TRBD1 agrees at 8 bases. Germline assignment: CDR1 SNHLY and CDR2 FYNNEI. The CDR3 extends over 17 amino acids. Trimming cost V 5 bases and J 2 bases; bases outside gene matches: 8. CDR3 DNA: TGTGCCAGCAGTTCGACAGGGGCTGGAACTGGGGCCAACGTCCTGACTTTC. This gives the protein CASSSTGAGTGANVLTF. Combining the CDR3 with reference TRBV2 and TRBJ2-6 gives the whole variable domain EPEVTQTPSHQVTQMGQEVILRCVPISNHLYFYWYRQILGQKVEFLVSFYNNEISEKSEIFDDQFSVERPDGSNFTLKIRSTKLEDSAMYFCASSSTGAGTGANVLTFGAGSRLTVL.

This chain links TRBV7-9 with TRBJ1-4, with a weak D call TRBD1 (5 bases). The CDR3 extends over 15 amino acids. Between the trimmed V and J ends, which lost 5 bases and 7 bases, there was a span of 17 bases. Germline V lookup: CDR1 SEHNR, CDR2 FQNEAQ (reference sequence). DNA for the CDR3: TGTGCCAGCAGCCCCCCGGGGGAGGGGACTGAAAAACTGTTTTTT. Protein sequence: CASSPPGEGTEKLFF.

The chain is built from TRBV7-2 and TRBJ1-1; D gene uncertain. This CDR3 has 14 amino acids. CDR1 and CDR2 (germline): SGHTA, FQGNSA. V was shortened by 1 base and J by 0 bases, with 6 bases between the two germline ends. This chain's CDR3 is CASSLEAVNTEAFF. In DNA form, the CDR3 reads TGTGCCAGCAGCTTAGAGGCGGTGAACACTGAAGCTTTCTTT.

CDR3 region: CASSPRVGQSRANYGYTF. The CDR3 DNA sequence: TGTGCCAGCAGCCCCAGGGTGGGACAGAGTAGAGCAAACTATGGCTACACCTTC. The V gene is TRBV7-9, the J gene TRBJ1-2; 7 positions match TRBD1. Germline V gives CDR1 SEHNR, CDR2 FQNEAQ (reference sequence). With V trimmed by 5 bases and J by 2 bases, 17 bases remained unmatched. The CDR3 spans 18 residues. Filled out from reference TRBV7-9 and TRBJ1-2, the complete variable domain reads DTGVSQNPRHKITKRGQNVTFRCDPISEHNRLYWYRQTLGQGPEFLTYFQNEAQLEKSRLLSDRFSAERPKGSFSTLEIQRTEQGDSAMYLCASSPRVGQSRANYGYTFGSGTRLTVV.

This clone was detected a few times. The V and J genes are TRBV10-2 and TRBJ1-4, with a possible D match to TRBD1 (6 bases). Trimming stripped 5 bases from V and 6 bases from J, with 10 bases between. The CDR3 length is 13 residues. Germline CDR1 and CDR2: WSHSY and SAAADI. CDR3 sequence (DNA): TGCGCCAGCAGTTGGGGGGGCGATGAAAAACTGTTTTTT. Translation gives CASSWGGDEKLFF.

The V call is TRBV14, the J call TRBJ2-7, with D tentatively TRBD2 (5 bases). V lost 6 bases to trimming and J lost 3 bases, with 18 bases between them. The germline gives CDR1 SGHDN, CDR2 FVKESK. The CDR3 spans 15 residues. CDR3 DNA sequence: TGTGCCAGCAGTATGGGCCTCGGGGTTTTCTACGAGCAGTACTTC. The encoded protein is CASSMGLGVFYEQYF.

The V and J genes are TRBV27 and TRBJ2-1; TRBD1 agrees at 11 bases. J lost 5 bases, V lost 5 bases, and 5 bases had no gene match. Germline V CDR1 and CDR2: MNHEY, SMNVEV (reference sequence). The CDR3 has 15 residues. Written as DNA, the CDR3 is TGTGCCAGCAGTCCGGGGACAGGGGGGAACAATGAGCAGTTCTTC. Its protein is CASSPGTGGNNEQFF.

The J gene is TRBJ2-7, the V gene TRBV11-2; 10 bases are a match to TRBD2. The ends lost 1 base at V and 5 bases at J; junction bases unmatched: 2. Germline V gene sequence: CDR1 SGHAT, CDR2 FQNNGV. This CDR3 region has 14 residues. The CDR3 coding sequence is TGTGCCAGCAGCTTAGTTACTAGCGGGGACGAGCAGTACTTC. It specifies CASSLVTSGDEQYF. The variable domain in full, with the rest retrieved from reference TRBV11-2 and TRBJ2-7, is EAGVAQSPRYKIIEKRQSVAFWCNPISGHATLYWYQQILGQGPKLLIQFQNNGVVDDSQLPKDRFSAERLKGVDSTLKIQPAKLEDSAVYLCASSLVTSGDEQYFGPGTRLTVT.

In its sample, this clone was seen once. As DNA, the CDR3 is TGTGCCAGCAGCTGGGCAAGCACTGAAGCTTTCTTT. Translation: CASSWASTEAFF. The chain has TRBV5-5 and TRBJ1-1; D is uncertain. Germline V gene sequence: CDR1 SGHKS, CDR2 YYEKEE (reference sequence). V lost 3 bases and J 4 bases, leaving 7 bases between the germline ends. This CDR3 spans 12 amino acids.

The rearrangement uses TRBV5-5 and TRBJ1-2, with a tentative D call TRBD1 (6 bases). The germline CDR1 and CDR2 sequences are SGHKS and YYEKEE (reference sequence). CDR3 length equals 15 residues. Trimming stripped 0 bases from V and 3 bases from J, with 12 bases between. The CDR3 DNA reads TGTGCCAGCAGCTTGGAACAGGGAGATGACTATGGCTACACCTTC. Encoded protein: CASSLEQGDDYGYTF.